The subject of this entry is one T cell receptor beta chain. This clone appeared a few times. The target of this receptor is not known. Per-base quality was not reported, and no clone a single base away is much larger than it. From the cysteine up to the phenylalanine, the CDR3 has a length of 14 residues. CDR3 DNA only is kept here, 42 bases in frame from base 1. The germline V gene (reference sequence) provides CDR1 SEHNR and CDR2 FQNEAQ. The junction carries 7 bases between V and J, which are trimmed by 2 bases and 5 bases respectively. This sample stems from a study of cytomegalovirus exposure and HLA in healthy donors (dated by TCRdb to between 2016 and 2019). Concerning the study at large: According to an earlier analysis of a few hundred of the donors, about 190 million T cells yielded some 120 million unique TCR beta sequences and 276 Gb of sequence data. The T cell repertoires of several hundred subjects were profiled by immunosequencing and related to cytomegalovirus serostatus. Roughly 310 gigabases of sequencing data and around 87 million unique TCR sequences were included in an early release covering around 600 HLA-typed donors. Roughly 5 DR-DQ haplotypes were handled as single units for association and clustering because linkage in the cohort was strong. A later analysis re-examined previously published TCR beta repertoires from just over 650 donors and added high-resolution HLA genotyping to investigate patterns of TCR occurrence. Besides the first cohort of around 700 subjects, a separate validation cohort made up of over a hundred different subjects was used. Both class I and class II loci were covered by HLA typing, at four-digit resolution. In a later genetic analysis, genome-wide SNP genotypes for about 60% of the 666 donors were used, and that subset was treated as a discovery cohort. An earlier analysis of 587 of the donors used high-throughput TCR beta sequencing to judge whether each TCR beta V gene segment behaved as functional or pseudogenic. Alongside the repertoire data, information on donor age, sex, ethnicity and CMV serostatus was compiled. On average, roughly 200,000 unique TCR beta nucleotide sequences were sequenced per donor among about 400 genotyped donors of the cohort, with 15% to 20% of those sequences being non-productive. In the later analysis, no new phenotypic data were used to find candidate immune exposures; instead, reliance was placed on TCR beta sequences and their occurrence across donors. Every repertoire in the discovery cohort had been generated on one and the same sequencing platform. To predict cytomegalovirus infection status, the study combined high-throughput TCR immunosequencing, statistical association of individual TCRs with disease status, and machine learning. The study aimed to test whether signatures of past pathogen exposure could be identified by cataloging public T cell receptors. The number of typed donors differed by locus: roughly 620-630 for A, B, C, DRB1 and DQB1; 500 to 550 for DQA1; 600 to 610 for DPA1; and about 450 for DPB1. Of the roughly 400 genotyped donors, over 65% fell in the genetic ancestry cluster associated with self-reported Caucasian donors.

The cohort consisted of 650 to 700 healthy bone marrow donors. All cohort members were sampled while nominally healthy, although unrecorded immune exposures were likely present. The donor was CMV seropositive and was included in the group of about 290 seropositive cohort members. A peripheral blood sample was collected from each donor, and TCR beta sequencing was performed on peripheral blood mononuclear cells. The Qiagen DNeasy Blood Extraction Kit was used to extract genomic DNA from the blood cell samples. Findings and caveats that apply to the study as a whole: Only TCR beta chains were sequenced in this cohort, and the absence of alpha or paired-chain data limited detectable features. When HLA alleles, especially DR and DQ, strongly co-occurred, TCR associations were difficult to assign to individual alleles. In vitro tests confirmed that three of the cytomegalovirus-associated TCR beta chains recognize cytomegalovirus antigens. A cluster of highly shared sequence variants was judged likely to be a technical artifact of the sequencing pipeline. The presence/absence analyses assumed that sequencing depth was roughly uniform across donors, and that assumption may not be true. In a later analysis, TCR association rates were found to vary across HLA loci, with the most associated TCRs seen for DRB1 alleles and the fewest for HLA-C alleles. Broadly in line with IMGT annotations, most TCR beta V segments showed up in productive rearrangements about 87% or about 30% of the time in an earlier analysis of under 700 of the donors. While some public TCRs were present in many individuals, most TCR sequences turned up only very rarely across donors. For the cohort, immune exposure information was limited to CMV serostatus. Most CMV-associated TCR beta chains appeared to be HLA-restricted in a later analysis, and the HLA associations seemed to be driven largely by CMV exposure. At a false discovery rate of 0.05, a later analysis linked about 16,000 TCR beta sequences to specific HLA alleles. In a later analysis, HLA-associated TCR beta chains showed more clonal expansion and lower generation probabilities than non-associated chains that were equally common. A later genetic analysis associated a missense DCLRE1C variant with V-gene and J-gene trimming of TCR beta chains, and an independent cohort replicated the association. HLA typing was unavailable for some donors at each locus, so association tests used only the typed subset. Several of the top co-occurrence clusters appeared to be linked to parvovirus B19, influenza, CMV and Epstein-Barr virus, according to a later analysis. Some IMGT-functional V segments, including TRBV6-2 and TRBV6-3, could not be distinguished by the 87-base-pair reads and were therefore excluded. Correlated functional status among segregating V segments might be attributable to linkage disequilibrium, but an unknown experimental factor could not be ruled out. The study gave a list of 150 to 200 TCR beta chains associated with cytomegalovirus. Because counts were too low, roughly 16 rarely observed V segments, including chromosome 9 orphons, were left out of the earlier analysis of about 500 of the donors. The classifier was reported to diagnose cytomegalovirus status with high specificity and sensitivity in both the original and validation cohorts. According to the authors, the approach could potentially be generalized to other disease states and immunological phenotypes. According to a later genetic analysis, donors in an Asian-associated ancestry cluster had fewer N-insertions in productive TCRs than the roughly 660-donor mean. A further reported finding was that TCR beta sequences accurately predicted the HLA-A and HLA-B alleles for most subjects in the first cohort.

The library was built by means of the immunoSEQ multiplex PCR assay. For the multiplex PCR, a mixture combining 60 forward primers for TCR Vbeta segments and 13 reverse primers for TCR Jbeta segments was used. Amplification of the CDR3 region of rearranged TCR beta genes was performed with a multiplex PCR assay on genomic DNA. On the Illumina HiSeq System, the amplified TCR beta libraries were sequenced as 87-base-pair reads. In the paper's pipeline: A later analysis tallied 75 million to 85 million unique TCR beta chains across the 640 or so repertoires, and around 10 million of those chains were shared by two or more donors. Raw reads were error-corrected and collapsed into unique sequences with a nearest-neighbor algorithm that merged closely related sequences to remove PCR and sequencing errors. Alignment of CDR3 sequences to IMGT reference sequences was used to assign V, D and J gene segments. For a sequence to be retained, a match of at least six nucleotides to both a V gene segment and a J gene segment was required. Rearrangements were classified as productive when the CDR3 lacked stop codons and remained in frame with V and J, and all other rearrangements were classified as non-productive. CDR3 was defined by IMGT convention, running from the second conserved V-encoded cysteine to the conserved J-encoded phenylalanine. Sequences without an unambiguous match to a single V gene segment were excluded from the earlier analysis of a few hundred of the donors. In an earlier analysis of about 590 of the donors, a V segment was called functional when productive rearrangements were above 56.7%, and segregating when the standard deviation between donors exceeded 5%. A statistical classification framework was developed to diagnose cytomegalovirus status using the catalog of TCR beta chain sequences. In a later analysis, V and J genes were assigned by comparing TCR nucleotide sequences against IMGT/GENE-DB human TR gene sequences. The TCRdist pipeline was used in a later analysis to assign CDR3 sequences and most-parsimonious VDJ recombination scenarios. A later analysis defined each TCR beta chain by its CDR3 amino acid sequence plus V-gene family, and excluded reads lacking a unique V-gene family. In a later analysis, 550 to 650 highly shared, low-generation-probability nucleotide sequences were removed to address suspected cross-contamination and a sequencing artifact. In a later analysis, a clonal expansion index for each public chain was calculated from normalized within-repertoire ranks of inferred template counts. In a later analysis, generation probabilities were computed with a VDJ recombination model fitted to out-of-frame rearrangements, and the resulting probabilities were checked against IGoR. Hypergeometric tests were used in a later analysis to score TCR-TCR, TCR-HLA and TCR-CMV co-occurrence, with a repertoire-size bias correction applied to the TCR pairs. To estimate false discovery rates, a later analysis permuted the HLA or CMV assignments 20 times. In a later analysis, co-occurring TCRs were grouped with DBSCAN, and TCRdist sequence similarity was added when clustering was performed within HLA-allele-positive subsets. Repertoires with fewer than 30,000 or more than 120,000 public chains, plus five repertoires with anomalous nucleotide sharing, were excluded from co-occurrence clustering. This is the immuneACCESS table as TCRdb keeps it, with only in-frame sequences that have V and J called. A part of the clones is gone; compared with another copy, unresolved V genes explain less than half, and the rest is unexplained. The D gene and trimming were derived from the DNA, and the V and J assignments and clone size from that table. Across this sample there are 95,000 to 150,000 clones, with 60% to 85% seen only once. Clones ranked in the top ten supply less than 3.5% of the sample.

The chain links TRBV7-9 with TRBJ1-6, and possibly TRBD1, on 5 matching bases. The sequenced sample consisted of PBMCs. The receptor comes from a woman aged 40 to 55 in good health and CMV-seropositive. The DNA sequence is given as TGTGCCAGCAGCTTACAAGGGGATAATTCACCCCTCCACTTT. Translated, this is CASSLQGDNSPLHF.